The rows below give T cell receptor beta chains drawn from one sample of a study of fetal regulatory T cell absence and autoimmunity. Sequencing was performed with immunoSEQ multiplex PCR; in TCRdb, only in-frame clones are kept and a portion is missing. The sample consists of approximately 49,000 clones, roughly 80% of them appearing once. Sequencing was performed on cord blood. The receptors come from a newborn boy with IPEX syndrome. Both conserved end residues are part of each CDR3. The D gene is left open where the match is weak. Clone size, where shown, is once, few, many, or a class for clones that have expanded.

v_gene,j_gene,abundance,d_gene,CDR3nt,CDR3aa
TRBV7-8,TRBJ1-2,-,TRBD1,TGTGCCAGCAGCACCGGGACAGGTTATGGCTACACCTTC,CASSTGTGYGYTF
TRBV5-1,TRBJ2-1,-,TRBD2,TGCGCCAGCAGCTTGTTGACTAGCGGGCCCTACAATGAGCAGTTCTTC,CASSLLTSGPYNEQFF
TRBV5-1,TRBJ2-2,-,TRBD2,TGCGCCAGCAGCCGGACTAGCGGGATCCCGCAGAACACCGGGGAGCTGTTTTTT,CASSRTSGIPQNTGELFF
TRBV30,TRBJ1-1,-,-,TGTGCCTGGAGTGTGAGGAACACTGAAGCTTTCTTT,CAWSVRNTEAFF
TRBV7-8,TRBJ2-5,-,-,TGTGCCAGCAGCTTAGATTCGGGGGAGACCCAGTACTTC,CASSLDSGETQYF
TRBV9,TRBJ2-5,-,TRBD2,TGTGCCAGCAGCGTAGCTTCCGGGACTAGCGGTGAGACCCAGTACTTC,CASSVASGTSGETQYF
TRBV11-2,TRBJ2-3,-,-,TGTGCCAGCAGCCCGCCCGGCACAGATACGCAGTATTTT,CASSPPGTDTQYF
TRBV5-4,TRBJ2-5,-,TRBD2,TGTGCCAGCCGGGTTGGGGGGGATATCGAAGAGACCCAGTACTTC,CASRVGGDIEETQYF
TRBV13,TRBJ2-3,-,-,TGTGCCAGCAGACCTGCTAGCACAGATACGCAGTATTTT,CASRPASTDTQYF
TRBV7-9,TRBJ2-7,few,TRBD2,TGTGCCAGCAGCTCACCACTACGGACTAGCGGCAACGAGCAGTACTTC,CASSSPLRTSGNEQYF
TRBV7-7,TRBJ2-7,-,-,TGTGCCAGCAGCTTAGCGGCAGGGAGGGAGCAGTACTTC,CASSLAAGREQYF
TRBV15,TRBJ1-1,-,TRBD1,TGTGCCACCAGCAGAGATCGGCAGGGGGGCACTGAAGCTTTCTTT,CATSRDRQGGTEAFF
TRBV7-8,TRBJ2-1,once,TRBD2,TGTGCCAGCAGCTTAGGGAGCGGGAGGCACAATGAGCAGTTCTTC,CASSLGSGRHNEQFF
TRBV18,TRBJ2-1,-,-,TGTGCCAGCTCACCAGGGGAAAGGTCCTACAATGAGCAGTTCTTC,CASSPGERSYNEQFF
TRBV7-2,TRBJ1-2,-,-,TGTGCCAGCAGCTTTAATCGGGCTTTTAACTATGGCTACACCTTC,CASSFNRAFNYGYTF
TRBV7-6,TRBJ1-1,-,-,TGTGCCAGCAGCTTAGTAGGTGAGGGACCGGTGGAAGCTTTCTTT,CASSLVGEGPVEAFF
TRBV4-1,TRBJ2-7,-,TRBD2,TGCGCCAGCAGCCAAAGGACTAGCGGGAGCGGGGCCCTAGACGAGCAGTACTTC,CASSQRTSGSGALDEQYF
TRBV7-6,TRBJ2-3,-,TRBD2,TGTGCCAGCAGCTTATTCGGACTAGCGGGGGCCCGGGGCACAGATACGCAGTATTTT,CASSLFGLAGARGTDTQYF
TRBV30,TRBJ1-4,few,-,TGTGCCTGGAGTGTTAGGCGGTTTGAAAAACTGTTTTTT,CAWSVRRFEKLFF
TRBV9,TRBJ2-7,-,-,TGTGCCAGCAGCGTAGGGACTAACTCCTACGAGCAGTACTTC,CASSVGTNSYEQYF
TRBV6-5,TRBJ2-1,-,-,TGTGCCAGCAGTTGGGGGCTGAGTTTGTTCTTC,CASSWGLSLFF
TRBV18,TRBJ2-7,few,-,TGTGCCAGCTCCTGGGTACCAGGGGCCAACCCTTACGAGCAGTACTTC,CASSWVPGANPYEQYF
TRBV2,TRBJ2-1,-,TRBD1,TGTGCCAGCAGTGGCCTTGGGACAGGGGCATACAATGAGCAGTTCTTC,CASSGLGTGAYNEQFF